The next 19 T cell receptor beta chains were all read from a single sample in a study of control samples from healthy donors and cancer patients. Assay: immunoSEQ multiplex PCR; the TCRdb copy retains only in-frame clones and omits some. The sample shows 260,000 or so clones, roughly 80% of them seen only once. Sequenced input: PBMCs. These receptors originate from an older woman with lung cancer.

The rearrangement links TRBV5-4 to TRBJ1-4; D gene ambiguous. Trimming cost V 4 bases and J 5 bases, with 9 bases left between them. This CDR3 spans 13 amino acids. The germline V gene encodes CDR1 SGHNT and CDR2 YYREEE (reference sequence). CDR3 sequence reads: CASSSSINEKLFF. Written as DNA, the CDR3 is TGTGCCAGCAGCAGCAGTATCAATGAAAAACTGTTTTTT.

This chain links TRBV19 with TRBJ1-1, with unresolved D. This CDR3 spans 12 amino acids. The germline V gene encodes CDR1 LNHDA and CDR2 SQIVND (reference sequence). The CDR3 here is CAAGSRDTEAFF. The CDR3, as DNA: TGTGCGGCTGGGAGCCGGGACACTGAAGCTTTCTTT.

V is TRBV18 and J is TRBJ2-5, with 8 bases matching TRBD2. Looked up from germline, CDR1 is KGHSH and CDR2 is LQKENI. The CDR3 runs to 18 residues. V lost 1 base and J lost 4; bases outside the gene matches: 14. Here the CDR3 reads CASSPRLAGPAGGETQYF. In DNA form, the CDR3 reads TGTGCCAGCTCACCACGGCTAGCGGGTCCCGCGGGGGGAGAGACCCAGTACTTC. The variable domain in full, completed from reference TRBV18 and TRBJ2-5, reads NAGVMQNPRHLVRRRGQEARLRCSPMKGHSHVYWYRQLPEEGLKFMVYLQKENIIDESGMPKERFSAEFPKEGPSILRIQQVVRGDSAAYFCASSPRLAGPAGGETQYFGPGTRLLVL.

The gene calls are TRBV27 and TRBJ1-5; TRBD1 agrees at 8 bases. Losses at the gene ends were 6 bases for V and 2 bases for J; bases not matched to a gene: 9. Germline V gene sequence: CDR1 MNHEY, CDR2 SMNVEV (reference sequence). This CDR3 contains 16 residues. CDR3 amino acids: CASSKAGGIGNQPQHF. Here the CDR3 DNA reads TGTGCCAGCAGCAAGGCAGGGGGCATAGGCAATCAGCCCCAGCATTTT.

The chain carries TRBV7-2 and TRBJ2-7; TRBD1 might be the D (6 bases). The CDR3 is 15 amino acids. V gave up 1 base and J gave up 3 bases, with 13 bases separating them. Per the germline V gene, CDR1 is SGHTA and CDR2 is FQGNSA. CDR3 coding DNA: TGTGCCAGCAGCTTAGGGACAGTTCGGGACTACGAGCAGTACTTC. This codes for CASSLGTVRDYEQYF.

This clone was recorded once. The CDR3 sequence: CASSQAGGTNEKLFF. The DNA for the CDR3 is TGTGCCAGCAGCCAAGCGGGGGGGACTAATGAAAAACTGTTTTTT. The J gene is TRBJ1-4, the V gene TRBV3-1 (or the pseudogene TRBV3-2), with D perhaps matching TRBD1 (5 bases). Trimming stripped 1 base from V and 2 bases from J, with 8 bases between. Germline V lookup: CDR1 LGHDT, CDR2 YNNKEL (reference sequence). The CDR3 is made up of 15 amino acids.

The DNA for the CDR3 is TGCGCCAGCAGCTTGATGCCCTTTAGCGGGGAGCCCTACGAGCAGTACTTC. It translates to CASSLMPFSGEPYEQYF. The chain combines TRBV5-1 with TRBJ2-7; 8 bases fit TRBD2. The CDR3 is 17 residues long. J was trimmed by 2 bases and V by 1 base; bases with no gene match: 11. Germline V gives CDR1 SGHRS, CDR2 YFSETQ.

The V call is TRBV2, the J call TRBJ2-7, with 7 bases lining up with TRBD1. The CDR3 spans 15 residues. Looked up from germline, CDR1 is SNHLY and CDR2 is FYNNEI. Trimming took 4 bases from V and 5 from J; bases not matched to a gene: 11. CDR3 in DNA: TGTGCCAGCAGTGCGAACAGGGGAGCTTTAAACGAGCAGTACTTC. Encoded protein: CASSANRGALNEQYF.

This clone has just one count. This chain links TRBV27 with TRBJ2-7; D is ambiguous. The germline gives CDR1 MNHEY, CDR2 SMNVEV (reference sequence). The ends were cut back, 2 bases at V and 0 bases at J, with 5 bases in the middle. This CDR3 comprises 13 residues. The CDR3 DNA sequence: TGTGCCAGCAGTTTAGTCCTCTCCTACGAGCAGTACTTC. Translation: CASSLVLSYEQYF.

The rearrangement links TRBV7-9 to TRBJ2-7; TRBD1 aligns across 10 bases. Germline V CDR1 and CDR2: SEHNR, FQNEAQ (reference sequence). The CDR3 totals 15 residues. The V gene end was trimmed by 1 base and the J gene end by 7 bases; junction bases not matched to a gene: 7. The CDR3 region has the DNA TGTGCCAGCAGCTTAGGGACAGGGGGTTCGTTAGAGCAGTACTTC. Its protein product is CASSLGTGGSLEQYF.

The chain couples TRBV2 to TRBJ2-7; 11 nucleotides match TRBD1. From germline, CDR1 is SNHLY and CDR2 FYNNEI. This CDR3 has 14 residues. The J segment lost 2 bases and the V segment lost 10 bases, leaving 7 bases of the junction unmatched. The CDR3 spells CATNGGQGAYEQYF. The CDR3 DNA follows: TGTGCCACCAACGGGGGACAGGGGGCCTACGAGCAGTACTTC.

The rearrangement joins TRBV7-9 to TRBJ2-3; D not certain. CDR1 SEHNR and CDR2 FQNEAQ come from the germline V gene (reference sequence). This CDR3 is built from 12 residues. Trimming took 0 bases from V and 10 from J, leaving 8 bases between them. The CDR3 loop reads CASSLAARPQYF. The CDR3 DNA is TGTGCCAGCAGCTTAGCGGCCAGGCCGCAGTATTTT.

The genes are TRBV3-1 (or the pseudogene TRBV3-2) and TRBJ1-5; no firm D call. Germline V gives CDR1 LGHDT, CDR2 YNNKEL (reference sequence). Trimming took off 5 bases at V and 1 base at J, with 12 bases between the two ends. The CDR3 covers 15 residues. The CDR3: CASSDTVRSNQPQHF. CDR3 bases: TGTGCCAGCAGCGACACAGTAAGGAGCAATCAGCCCCAGCATTTT.

The chain carries TRBV3-1 (or the pseudogene TRBV3-2) and TRBJ2-3; no clear D. Between the trimmed V and J ends, which lost 4 bases and 6 bases, there was a span of 5 bases. CDR1 is LGHDT and CDR2 is YNNKEL in the germline V gene (reference sequence). The CDR3 contains 11 residues. This CDR3 is CASSLRDTQYF. The DNA for the CDR3 is TGTGCCAGCAGCCTAAGGGATACGCAGTATTTT.

The chain's CDR3 is CATSDLGRVGGYNEQFF. CDR3 in DNA: TGTGCCACCAGTGATTTGGGCAGGGTTGGGGGCTACAATGAGCAGTTCTTC. The chain links TRBV24-1 to TRBJ2-1; D is perhaps TRBD1 or TRBD2 (5 bases each). Germline assignment: CDR1 KGHDR and CDR2 SFDVKD. This CDR3 has 17 residues. Trimming removed 0 bases at V and 3 bases at J, with 14 bases between.

The chain joins TRBV29-1 to TRBJ2-3; 9 positions match TRBD2. The J segment lost 2 bases and the V segment lost 4 bases, leaving 10 bases of the junction unmatched. This CDR3 has 16 residues. Per the germline V gene, CDR1 is SQVTM and CDR2 is ANQGSEA. CDR3 sequence (DNA): TGCAGCGTTGTTATGGCGGGAGGGGGGGTCACAGATACGCAGTATTTT. Translation gives CSVVMAGGGVTDTQYF.

CDR3 coding DNA: TGTGCCAGTAGCTCGAGACAGGGAAGAAATCAGCCCCAGCATTTT. Its protein is CASSSRQGRNQPQHF. The chain recombines TRBV19 with TRBJ1-5, with 7 nucleotides matching TRBD1. V shed 6 bases, J shed 4 bases, and the junction held 9 bases outside the gene matches. The CDR3 length is 15 residues. Germline V gene sequence: CDR1 LNHDA, CDR2 SQIVND (reference sequence).

This clone was observed many times. The V gene is TRBV15, the J gene TRBJ2-2, with 12 bases lining up with TRBD2. This CDR3 is 16 amino acids long. Germline trimming cut 1 base from V and 3 bases from J; bases unmatched to any gene: 0. Looked up from germline, CDR1 is LNHNV and CDR2 is YYDKDF (reference sequence). The CDR3 sequence is CATSRGLAGDTGELFF. CDR3 DNA: TGTGCCACCAGCAGAGGACTAGCGGGGGACACCGGGGAGCTGTTTTTT. Based on the CDR3 plus reference TRBV15 and TRBJ2-2, the full variable domain is DAMVIQNPRYQVTQFGKPVTLSCSQTLNHNVMYWYQQKSSQAPKLLFHYYDKDFNNEADTPDNFQSRRPNTSFCFLDIRSPGLGDTAMYLCATSRGLAGDTGELFFGEGSRLTVL.

This clone was observed once. The chain combines TRBV7-9 with TRBJ1-2, with TRBD1 matching over 8 bases. In germline, CDR1 is SEHNR, CDR2 FQNEAQ (reference sequence). Trimming took 6 bases from V and 6 from J; bases not matched to a gene: 12. The CDR3 has 15 residues. The CDR3 nucleotides read TGTGCCAGCAGTCCCCACCCAACGACAGGGGATGGCTACACCTTC. Its translation: CASSPHPTTGDGYTF.